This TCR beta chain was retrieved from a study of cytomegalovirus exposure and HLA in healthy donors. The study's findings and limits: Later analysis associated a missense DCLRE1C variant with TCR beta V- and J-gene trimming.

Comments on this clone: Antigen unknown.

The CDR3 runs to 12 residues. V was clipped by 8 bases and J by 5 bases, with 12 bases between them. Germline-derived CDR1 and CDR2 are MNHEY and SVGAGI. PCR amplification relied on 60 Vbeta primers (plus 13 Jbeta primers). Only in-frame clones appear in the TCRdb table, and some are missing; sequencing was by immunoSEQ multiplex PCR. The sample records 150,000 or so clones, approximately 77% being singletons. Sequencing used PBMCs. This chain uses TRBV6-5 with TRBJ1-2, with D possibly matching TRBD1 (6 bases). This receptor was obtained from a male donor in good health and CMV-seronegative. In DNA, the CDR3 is TGTGCCAGCGGAACACAGGGATATGGCTACACCTTC. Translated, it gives CASGTQGYGYTF.